This T cell receptor (beta chain) was identified in a study of T-cell reconstitution after alpha-beta-depleted transplantation in children. Overall study results and limits: Newly generated T cells supplied most T-cell counts and diversity one year post-transplant.

A library of TCRbeta sequences, prepared with unique molecular identifiers, was generated. TCRdb recomputed calls from the PCR reads with MiXCR, one row per CDR3 protein. The sample holds under 300,000 distinct CDR3 sequences, more than 9% seen once. The ends were cut back, 4 bases at V and 3 bases at J, with 10 bases in the middle. The V gene's germline CDR1 is SQVTM and CDR2 ANQGSEA. The CDR3 sequence is 13 residues long. This clonotype was counted ten times or more. Its antigen is not identified. The chain uses TRBV29-1 and TRBJ1-5, with D perhaps matching TRBD1 (5 bases). The starting material was peripheral blood, obtained 180 days after TCRalphabeta/CD19-depleted stem cell transplant. The TCR comes from a male patient aged 2 to 9 who had a stem cell transplant for chronic granulomatous disease, so the T cells may come from the graft donor. This chain's CDR3 is CSVAAGSNQPQHF. Here the CDR3 DNA reads TGCAGCGTTGCGGCAGGGTCCAATCAGCCCCAGCATTTT.